These 27 T cell receptor beta chains share one sample of origin, sequenced in a study of T-cell memory formation after mild COVID-19. MiXCR, run by TCRdb on the 5' RACE reads, gives a single entry per CDR3 protein. The sample gives 430,000 or so distinct CDR3 sequences, 20% to 25% of which show up once; around 13% is in the top ten. Sequencing used PBMCs or a T cell subset sorted from them (not recorded which). These receptors were obtained from an adult woman who had mild COVID-19 (a few samples of this study predate the infection). Cell type and time point are not known.

The chain combines TRBV2 with TRBJ1-1; no reliable D call. CDR3 length: 11 residues. The germline gives CDR1 SNHLY, CDR2 FYNNEI. The V gene lost 8 bases and the J gene lost 0 bases, with 4 bases spanning the gap. For the CDR3, the DNA is TGTGCCAGCGGGATGAACACTGAAGCTTTCTTT. As protein: CASGMNTEAFF.

This clonotype was found a few times. The genes are TRBV6-6 and TRBJ2-7; TRBD2 is a possible D gene (5 bases). This CDR3 spans 12 amino acids. Germline values: CDR1 MNHNY, CDR2 SVGAGI (reference sequence). V was cut by 7 bases and J by 3 bases, with 10 bases left in between. Here the CDR3 DNA reads TGTGCCAGCACGACGGGAATCTACGAGCAGTACTTC. Protein: CASTTGIYEQYF.

This clonotype was seen many times. The chain combines TRBV7-9 with TRBJ2-5; D is unresolved. Per germline, CDR1 SEHNR and CDR2 FQNEAQ (reference sequence). CDR3 length equals 14 residues. V lost 3 bases, J lost 1 base, and 9 bases lay in between. The CDR3 nucleotides read TGTGCCAGCAGCTTGCTCGGGTTCCAAGAGACCCAGTACTTC. Its translation: CASSLLGFQETQYF.

Details on this clonotype: A single base separates this from a much larger clone, so it may be a read error. This chain joins TRBV9 and TRBJ2-7, with a tentative D call TRBD1 (5 bases). V shed 3 bases and J shed 4 bases, with 11 bases lying between them. The CDR3 is 13 residues long. Per the germline V gene, CDR1 is SGDLS and CDR2 is YYNGEE. The CDR3 region has the DNA TGTGCCAGCAGCGCCGATTCAGGGTACGAGCAGTACTTC. This translates into CASSADSGYEQYF. The full variable domain, completed using reference TRBV9 and TRBJ2-7, is DSGVTQTPKHLITATGQRVTLRCSPRSGDLSVYWYQQSLDQGLQFLIQYYNGEERAKGNILERFSAQQFPDLHSELNLSSLELGDSALYFCASSADSGYEQYFGPGTRLTVT.

This clonotype was detected only a few times. The V gene is TRBV5-1, the J gene TRBJ2-3; no clear D. The V end lost 0 bases, the J end lost 0 bases, and 8 bases lay between the germline ends. The germline V gene encodes CDR1 SGHRS and CDR2 YFSETQ. This CDR3 is built from 15 residues. CDR3 loop: CASSLEAASTDTQYF. DNA for the CDR3: TGCGCCAGCAGCTTGGAGGCAGCTAGCACAGATACGCAGTATTTT.

The table lists this clonotype with a few counts. The V gene is TRBV12-3 or TRBV12-4, the J gene TRBJ2-3; TRBD1 might be the D (6 bases). V was trimmed by 10 bases and J by 0 bases, leaving 14 bases between them. This CDR3 has 14 residues. CDR3 protein: CATTQQGSTDTQYF. The CDR3 coding sequence is TGTGCCACCACCCAACAGGGCAGCACAGATACGCAGTATTTT.

This clonotype was counted a few times. The chain uses TRBV27 and TRBJ2-1, with D perhaps matching TRBD1 (6 bases). Trimming pared 6 bases from V and 7 bases from J, leaving 19 bases between. Per germline, CDR1 MNHEY and CDR2 SMNVEV (reference sequence). The CDR3 consists of 15 residues. The CDR3: CASRAQGNTLNEQFF. CDR3 DNA: TGTGCCAGCAGGGCACAGGGAAACACGTTAAATGAGCAGTTCTTC.

V gene TRBV2 combines with J gene TRBJ2-7, with D maybe TRBD1 (6 bases). V was trimmed by 2 bases and J by 2 bases, leaving 10 bases between them. Germline-derived CDR1 and CDR2 are SNHLY and FYNNEI. The CDR3 consists of 14 residues. CDR3 protein: CASSETGLAYEQYF. CDR3 coding DNA: TGTGCCAGCAGTGAAACAGGGCTCGCCTACGAGCAGTACTTC.

This clonotype was seen only a few times. The chain is built from TRBV7-3 and TRBJ2-3; 10 bases line up with TRBD2. The CDR3 sequence is 17 residues long. V gave up 5 bases and J gave up 1 base; unmatched junction bases: 9. The germline gives CDR1 SGHTA, CDR2 FQGTGA. CDR3 residues: CASSPTPSGRGTDTQYF. CDR3 in DNA: TGTGCCAGCAGCCCCACCCCAAGCGGGAGGGGCACAGATACGCAGTATTTT. The variable domain in full, completed from reference TRBV7-3 and TRBJ2-3, reads GAGVSQTPSNKVTEKGKYVELRCDPISGHTALYWYRQSLGQGPEFLIYFQGTGAADDSGLPNDRFFAVRPEGSVSTLKIQRTERGDSAVYLCASSPTPSGRGTDTQYFGPGTRLTVL.

V and J are TRBV6-6 and TRBJ2-7; either TRBD1 or TRBD2 may fit D (5 bases each). Trimming stripped 3 bases from V and 6 bases from J, with 9 bases between. Germline V gives CDR1 MNHNY, CDR2 SVGAGI (reference sequence). The length of the CDR3 is 12 residues. The CDR3 region has the DNA TGTGCCAGCAGTTATTCTGGGACCGAGCAGTACTTC. It is translated as CASSYSGTEQYF.

This chain connects TRBV12-3 or TRBV12-4 to TRBJ1-1, with D maybe TRBD1 (6 bases). This CDR3 has 17 residues. Trimming took off 2 bases at V and 1 base at J, with 17 bases between the two ends. In DNA, the CDR3 is TGTGCCAGCAGTTTATACAGGGCCAGGGCCGCGAACACTGAAGCTTTCTTT. Translation: CASSLYRARAANTEAFF.

J is TRBJ2-7 and V is TRBV24-1; 7 nucleotides agree with TRBD1. V was clipped by 6 bases and J by 2 bases; unmatched bases: 6. The CDR3 is 14 amino acids. Germline V gives CDR1 KGHDR, CDR2 SFDVKD. CDR3 sequence reads: CATSPGQPPYEQYF. The CDR3 coding sequence is TGTGCCACCAGTCCGGGACAGCCACCCTACGAGCAGTACTTC.

This chain links TRBV5-6 with TRBJ2-1; tentatively, D is TRBD1 or TRBD2 (5 bases each). The CDR3 spans 14 residues. Trimming cost V 2 bases and J 5 bases, with 11 bases left between them. Germline V lookup: CDR1 SGHDT, CDR2 YYEEEE. CDR3 amino acids: CASSFLGTDNEQFF. CDR3 coding DNA: TGTGCCAGCAGCTTCCTCGGGACGGACAATGAGCAGTTCTTC. Variable domain in full (rest from reference TRBV5-6 and TRBJ2-1): DAGVTQSPTHLIKTRGQQVTLRCSPKSGHDTVSWYQQALGQGPQFIFQYYEEEERQRGNFPDRFSGHQFPNYSSELNVNALLLGDSALYLCASSFLGTDNEQFFGPGTRLTVL.

This clonotype was counted only a few times. This rearrangement joins TRBV5-6 to TRBJ1-1, with TRBD1 matching over 8 bases. The length of the CDR3 is 14 residues. V was clipped by 4 bases and J by 4 bases; unmatched bases: 6. The germline V gene encodes CDR1 SGHDT and CDR2 YYEEEE. For the CDR3, the DNA is TGTGCCAGCAGCCATGGACAGGGCATCACTGAAGCTTTCTTT. This encodes CASSHGQGITEAFF.

V and J are TRBV29-1 and TRBJ2-3; tentative D call: TRBD1 (5 bases). V lost 6 bases, J lost 0 bases, and 7 bases lay in between. The CDR3 consists of 12 residues. Germline V gene lookup returns CDR1 SQVTM and CDR2 ANQGSEA. CDR3 DNA sequence: TGCAGCGTCAGGGTTAGCACAGATACGCAGTATTTT. Translating it yields CSVRVSTDTQYF.

V and J are TRBV18 and TRBJ1-1; D not resolved. This CDR3 is 16 amino acids long. V was cut by 3 bases and J by 1 base, with 15 bases left in between. Germline V gene sequence: CDR1 KGHSH, CDR2 LQKENI. The CDR3 nucleotides are TGTGCCAGCTCACCGGAACTCAGGAGCGAGAACACTGAAGCTTTCTTT. Residues: CASSPELRSENTEAFF.

The CDR3 region is CASSLTLTGATDTQYF. CDR3 nucleotide sequence: TGCGCCAGCAGCTTGACCCTGACAGGGGCTACAGATACGCAGTATTTT. The genes are TRBV5-1 and TRBJ2-3; TRBD1 agrees at 8 bases. Germline CDR1 SGHRS, CDR2 YFSETQ. Trimming removed 1 base from V and 3 bases from J; junction bases left unmatched: 7. This CDR3 has 16 residues.

This clonotype was detected many times. The J gene is TRBJ1-1, the V gene TRBV12-3 or TRBV12-4; 8 bases align to TRBD1. The junction had 5 bases not matched to a gene; V was cut back by 6 bases and J by 2 bases. This CDR3 spans 14 amino acids. CDR3 nucleotide sequence: TGTGCCAGCAGGCACGACAGGGGAAACACTGAAGCTTTCTTT. Residues: CASRHDRGNTEAFF.

The V gene is TRBV27, the J gene TRBJ1-1; D is possibly TRBD1 (6 bases). The CDR3 covers 13 residues. CDR1 and CDR2 from the germline V gene are MNHEY and SMNVEV (reference sequence). V was shortened by 8 bases and J by 7 bases, with 17 bases between the two germline ends. The CDR3 reads CASAPLGADEAFF. CDR3 DNA sequence: TGTGCCAGCGCCCCACTGGGGGCAGATGAAGCTTTCTTT.

This clonotype occurred a few times. The gene calls are TRBV7-9 and TRBJ2-4, with 9 bases identical to TRBD1. This CDR3 comprises 15 residues. The V gene's germline CDR1 is SEHNR and CDR2 FQNEAQ (reference sequence). The V and J ends lost 0 bases and 6 bases, in that order; junction bases with no gene match: 3. CDR3 amino acids: CASSLAGQGRNIQYF. CDR3 DNA sequence: TGTGCCAGCAGCTTAGCGGGACAGGGAAGAAACATTCAGTACTTC.

There are a few counts of this clonotype. This chain connects TRBV29-1 to TRBJ2-7, with unresolved D. This CDR3 has 13 amino acids. CDR1 is SQVTM, CDR2 ANQGSEA, per germline. Trimming cost V 6 bases and J 3 bases, with 15 bases left between them. The CDR3 here is CSVTQRSHYEQYF. CDR3 DNA: TGCAGCGTGACACAGCGTTCGCACTACGAGCAGTACTTC.

This clonotype was observed a handful of times. This chain connects TRBV20-1 to TRBJ1-2; D perhaps matches TRBD1 (5 bases). The V gene lost 5 bases and the J gene lost 1 base, with 11 bases spanning the gap. The CDR3 spans 13 residues. Germline V lookup: CDR1 DFQATT, CDR2 SNEGSKA (reference sequence). In DNA form, the CDR3 reads TGCAGTGCTGTGGGGGATTTTAACTATGGCTACACCTTC. Translating gives CSAVGDFNYGYTF.

Only a few counts were recorded for this clonotype. The chain has TRBV15 and TRBJ2-6; D unresolved. The CDR3 extends over 19 amino acids. Between the trimmed V and J ends, which lost 0 bases and 0 bases, there was a span of 15 bases. The germline V gene has CDR1 LNHNV and CDR2 YYDKDF (reference sequence). The CDR3 sequence is CATSRDSAQVLSGANVLTF. CDR3 DNA: TGTGCCACCAGCAGAGATTCAGCCCAGGTCCTCTCTGGGGCCAACGTCCTGACTTTC.

The sample holds a few counts of this clonotype. The chain has TRBV30 and TRBJ1-5, with D uncertain. V lost 0 bases to trimming and J lost 6 bases, with 12 bases between them. Looked up from germline, CDR1 is GTSNPN and CDR2 is SVGIG (reference sequence). CDR3 size: 14 residues. The CDR3 sequence: CAWSVRGFGQPQHF. The CDR3 DNA reads TGTGCCTGGAGTGTCCGAGGGTTCGGTCAGCCCCAGCATTTT.

A few counts support this clonotype. The V call is TRBV18, the J call TRBJ2-7; the match to TRBD1 covers 11 bases. The CDR3 length is 15 residues. Germline loops: CDR1 KGHSH, CDR2 LQKENI. Trimming cost V 3 bases and J 3 bases; bases outside gene matches: 4. CDR3 sequence reads: CASSPGQGAYYEQYF. The CDR3, as DNA: TGTGCCAGCTCACCCGGACAGGGGGCGTACTACGAGCAGTACTTC.

This chain links TRBV7-2 with TRBJ2-7; 10 nucleotides match TRBD2. The trim removed 8 bases at V and 3 bases at J, leaving 4 bases unmatched. This CDR3 has 13 residues. Germline CDR1 and CDR2: SGHTA and FQGNSA. CDR3 region: CASRTSGNYEQYF. Written as DNA, the CDR3 is TGTGCCAGCCGGACTAGCGGAAACTACGAGCAGTACTTC.

This clonotype was observed a handful of times. The genes are TRBV6-5 and TRBJ2-2; 11 positions agree with TRBD2. There are 16 residues in the CDR3. The V gene's germline CDR1 is MNHEY and CDR2 SVGAGI. Trimming removed 5 bases from V and 4 bases from J; junction bases left unmatched: 6. The DNA for the CDR3 is TGTGCCAGCAGTCCCGTAGCGGGAGGGGGCACCGGGGAGCTGTTTTTT. Translating it yields CASSPVAGGGTGELFF.